This T cell receptor beta chain appears in the sequencing data of a study of CD8 T cells in ankylosing spondylitis. Broader study findings: Fewer than ten highly homologous variants made up a TCR beta motif that seemed to typify ankylosing spondylitis blood.

This clonotype appeared a few times. The antigen is undetermined. V was cut by 0 bases and J by 6 bases, with 14 bases left in between. CDR1 and CDR2 (germline): DFQATT, SNEGSKA (reference sequence). This CDR3 region has 15 residues. TCRdb re-called the 5' RACE reads with MiXCR, one entry per CDR3 protein. The profile shows approximately 550,000 distinct CDR3 sequences, 10% to 15% of them singletons. The rearrangement links TRBV20-1 to TRBJ1-4; D remains ambiguous. This sequence originates from a male donor with ankylosing spondylitis. Sequenced: blood, either unsorted or a sorted T cell fraction (not recorded which). The chain's CDR3 is CSARDFGRSDEKLFF. CDR3 coding DNA: TGCAGTGCTAGAGATTTCGGCCGGAGCGATGAAAAACTGTTTTTT.